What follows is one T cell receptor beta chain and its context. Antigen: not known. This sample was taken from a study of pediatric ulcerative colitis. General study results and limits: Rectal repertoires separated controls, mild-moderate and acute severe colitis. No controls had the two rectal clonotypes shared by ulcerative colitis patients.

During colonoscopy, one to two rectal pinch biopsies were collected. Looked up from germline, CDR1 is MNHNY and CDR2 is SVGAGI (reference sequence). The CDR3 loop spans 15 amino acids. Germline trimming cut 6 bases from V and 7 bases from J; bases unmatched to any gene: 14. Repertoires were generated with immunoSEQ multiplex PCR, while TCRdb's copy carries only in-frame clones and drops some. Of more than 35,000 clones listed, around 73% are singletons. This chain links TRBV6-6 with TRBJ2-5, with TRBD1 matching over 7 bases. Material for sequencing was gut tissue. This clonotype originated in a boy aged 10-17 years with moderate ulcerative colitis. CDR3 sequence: CASSPGQVWVGTQYF. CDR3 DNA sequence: TGTGCCAGCAGCCCAGGACAGGTTTGGGTGGGGACCCAGTACTTC.